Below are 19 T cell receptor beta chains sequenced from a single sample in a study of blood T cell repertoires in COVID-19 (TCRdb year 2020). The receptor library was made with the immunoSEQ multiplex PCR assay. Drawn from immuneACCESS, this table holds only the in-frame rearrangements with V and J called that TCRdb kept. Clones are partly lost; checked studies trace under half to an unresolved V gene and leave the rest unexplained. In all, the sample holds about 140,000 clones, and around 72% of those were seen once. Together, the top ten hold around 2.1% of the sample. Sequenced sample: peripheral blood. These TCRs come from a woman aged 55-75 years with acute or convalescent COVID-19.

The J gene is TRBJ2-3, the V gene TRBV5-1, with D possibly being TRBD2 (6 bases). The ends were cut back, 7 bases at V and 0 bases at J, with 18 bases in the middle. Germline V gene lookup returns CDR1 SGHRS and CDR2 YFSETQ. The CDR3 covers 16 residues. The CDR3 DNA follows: TGCGCCAGCGCCGAGAGGGCCGGGAGTAGCACAGATACGCAGTATTTT. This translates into CASAERAGSSTDTQYF.

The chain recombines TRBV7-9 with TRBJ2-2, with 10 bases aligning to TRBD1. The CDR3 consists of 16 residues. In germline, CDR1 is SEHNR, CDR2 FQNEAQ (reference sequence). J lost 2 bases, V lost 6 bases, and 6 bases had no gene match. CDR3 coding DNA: TGTGCCAGCAGAAACCGGGACAGGGGTAACACCGGGGAGCTGTTTTTT. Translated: CASRNRDRGNTGELFF.

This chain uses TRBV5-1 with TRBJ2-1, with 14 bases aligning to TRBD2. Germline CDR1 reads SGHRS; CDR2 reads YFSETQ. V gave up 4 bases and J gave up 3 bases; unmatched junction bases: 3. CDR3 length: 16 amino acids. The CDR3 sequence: CASSRGLAGVYNEQFF. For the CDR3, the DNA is TGCGCCAGCAGCCGGGGACTAGCGGGAGTCTACAATGAGCAGTTCTTC.

CDR3 in amino acids: CASSLRGDPYNEQFF. CDR3 bases: TGTGCCAGCAGCTTACGGGGGGACCCTTACAATGAGCAGTTCTTC. The rearrangement joins TRBV11-2 to TRBJ2-1, with 7 nucleotides matching TRBD2. This CDR3 spans 15 amino acids. Germline V lookup: CDR1 SGHAT, CDR2 FQNNGV. J gave up 4 bases and V 2 bases, and 5 bases lay outside the gene matches.

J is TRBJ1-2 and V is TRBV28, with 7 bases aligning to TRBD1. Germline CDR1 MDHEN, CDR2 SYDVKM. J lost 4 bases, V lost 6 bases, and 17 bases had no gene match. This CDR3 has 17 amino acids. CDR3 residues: CASSSGQAPIPLYGYTF. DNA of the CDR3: TGTGCCAGCAGCTCCGGACAGGCTCCGATACCCCTCTATGGCTACACCTTC.

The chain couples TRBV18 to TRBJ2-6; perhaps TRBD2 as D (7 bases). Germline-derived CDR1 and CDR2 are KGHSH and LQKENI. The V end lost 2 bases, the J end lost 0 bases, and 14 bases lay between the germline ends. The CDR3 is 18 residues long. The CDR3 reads CASSPRGGSLSGANVLTF. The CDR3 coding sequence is TGTGCCAGCTCACCAAGGGGGGGATCCCTCTCTGGGGCCAACGTCCTGACTTTC. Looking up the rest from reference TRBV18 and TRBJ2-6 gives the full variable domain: NAGVMQNPRHLVRRRGQEARLRCSPMKGHSHVYWYRQLPEEGLKFMVYLQKENIIDESGMPKERFSAEFPKEGPSILRIQQVVRGDSAAYFCASSPRGGSLSGANVLTFGAGSRLTVL.

The CDR3 loop is CASSLDRNYGYTF. The CDR3 DNA reads TGTGCCAGTAGTCTCGACAGAAACTATGGCTACACCTTC. The genes are TRBV19 and TRBJ1-2, with a possible D match to TRBD1 (5 bases). V was trimmed by 5 bases and J by 2 bases, leaving 9 bases between them. This CDR3 is built from 13 residues. The germline gives CDR1 LNHDA, CDR2 SQIVND (reference sequence).

The CDR3: CASSPRDLQGGQPQHF. The CDR3 DNA reads as TGTGCCAGCAGTCCGAGGGACCTGCAAGGGGGTCAGCCCCAGCATTTT. V usage is TRBV6-2 or TRBV6-3 and J usage is TRBJ1-5; D possibly corresponds to TRBD1 (6 bases). The CDR3 has 16 residues. CDR1 is MNHEY and CDR2 is SVGEGT in the germline V gene. The V gene lost 5 bases and the J gene lost 6 bases, with 20 bases spanning the gap.

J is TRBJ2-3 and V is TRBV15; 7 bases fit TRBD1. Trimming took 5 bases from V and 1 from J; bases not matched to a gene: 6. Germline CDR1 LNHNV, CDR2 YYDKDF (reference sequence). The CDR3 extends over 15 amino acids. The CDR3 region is CATSPRQGGTDTQYF. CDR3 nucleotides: TGTGCCACCAGCCCCCGACAGGGTGGCACAGATACGCAGTATTTT.

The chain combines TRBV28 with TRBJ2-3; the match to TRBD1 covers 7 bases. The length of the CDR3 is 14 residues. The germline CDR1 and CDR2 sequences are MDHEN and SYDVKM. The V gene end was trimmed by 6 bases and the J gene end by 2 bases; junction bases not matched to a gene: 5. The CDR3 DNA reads TGTGCCAGCAGGGGGACAGTCCTCACAGATACGCAGTATTTT. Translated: CASRGTVLTDTQYF.

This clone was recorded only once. The CDR3 loop reads CASSQFEEGGYGYTF. The CDR3 DNA is TGCGCCAGCAGCCAATTCGAGGAGGGAGGCTATGGCTACACCTTC. The chain has TRBV4-1 and TRBJ1-2; D not certain. Germline V lookup: CDR1 MGHRA, CDR2 YSYEKL. Trimming stripped 2 bases from V and 4 bases from J, with 14 bases between. There are 15 residues in the CDR3.

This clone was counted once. In DNA form, the CDR3 reads TGTGCCTGGACGGGAACCTTGTGGGGGCCCCAGCATTTT. Its protein product is CAWTGTLWGPQHF. The rearrangement links TRBV30 to TRBJ1-5; no reliable D call. V lost 4 bases to trimming and J lost 9 bases, with 16 bases between them. In germline, CDR1 is GTSNPN, CDR2 SVGIG (reference sequence). The CDR3 spans 13 residues.

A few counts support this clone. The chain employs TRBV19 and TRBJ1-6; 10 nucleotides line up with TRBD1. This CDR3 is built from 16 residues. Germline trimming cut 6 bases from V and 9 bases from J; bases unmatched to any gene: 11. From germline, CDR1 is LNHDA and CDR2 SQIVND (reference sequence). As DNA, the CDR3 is TGTGCCAGTAGCCGGCCCGGGACAGGGGTTGGTTCACCCCTCCACTTT. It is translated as CASSRPGTGVGSPLHF.

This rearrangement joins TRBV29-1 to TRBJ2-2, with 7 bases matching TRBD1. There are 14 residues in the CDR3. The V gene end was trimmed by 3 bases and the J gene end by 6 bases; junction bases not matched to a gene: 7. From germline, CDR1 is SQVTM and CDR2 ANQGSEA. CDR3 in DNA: TGCAGCGTTGAGAGGGGGCGGACCCCCGGGGAGCTGTTTTTT. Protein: CSVERGRTPGELFF.

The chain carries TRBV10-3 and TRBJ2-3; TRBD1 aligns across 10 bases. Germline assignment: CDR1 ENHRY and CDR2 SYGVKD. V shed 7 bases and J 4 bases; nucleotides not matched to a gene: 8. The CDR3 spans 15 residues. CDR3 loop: CAITPTGGNADTQYF. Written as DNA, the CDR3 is TGTGCCATCACCCCGACAGGGGGCAACGCAGATACGCAGTATTTT.

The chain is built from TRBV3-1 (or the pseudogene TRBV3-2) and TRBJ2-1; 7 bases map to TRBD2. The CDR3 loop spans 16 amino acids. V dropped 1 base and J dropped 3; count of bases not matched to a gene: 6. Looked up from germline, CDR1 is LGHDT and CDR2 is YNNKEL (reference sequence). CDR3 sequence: CASSQVASGYYNEQFF. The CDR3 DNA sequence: TGTGCCAGCAGCCAAGTTGCTAGCGGTTACTACAATGAGCAGTTCTTC.

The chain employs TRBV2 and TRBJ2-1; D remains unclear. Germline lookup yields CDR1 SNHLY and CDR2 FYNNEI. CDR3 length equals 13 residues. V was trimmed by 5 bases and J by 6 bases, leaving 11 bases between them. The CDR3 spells CASSLLDFNEQFF. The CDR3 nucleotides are TGTGCCAGCAGTTTACTTGACTTCAATGAGCAGTTCTTC. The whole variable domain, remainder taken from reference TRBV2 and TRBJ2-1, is EPEVTQTPSHQVTQMGQEVILRCVPISNHLYFYWYRQILGQKVEFLVSFYNNEISEKSEIFDDQFSVERPDGSNFTLKIRSTKLEDSAMYFCASSLLDFNEQFFGPGTRLTVL.

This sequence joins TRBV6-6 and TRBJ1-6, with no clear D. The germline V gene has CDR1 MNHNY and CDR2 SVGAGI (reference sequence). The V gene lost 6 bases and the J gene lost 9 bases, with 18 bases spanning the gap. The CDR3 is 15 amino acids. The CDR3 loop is CASSEQSSLSSPLHF. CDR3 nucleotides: TGTGCCAGCAGCGAACAGAGCAGCCTTAGTTCACCCCTCCACTTT.

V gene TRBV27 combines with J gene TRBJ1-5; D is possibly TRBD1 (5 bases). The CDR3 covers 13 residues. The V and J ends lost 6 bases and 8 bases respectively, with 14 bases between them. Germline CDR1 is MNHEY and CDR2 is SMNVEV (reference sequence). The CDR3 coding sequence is TGTGCCAGCAGAAAATGGGGGGGGGAGCCCCAGCATTTT. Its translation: CASRKWGGEPQHF.